This TCR beta chain was identified in a study of OX40 agonist ivuxolimab in advanced cancers. Only in-frame clones appear in the TCRdb table, and some are missing; sequencing was by immunoSEQ multiplex PCR. The data show around 31,000 clones, around nine tenths seen once. The length of the CDR3 is 11 residues. Germline CDR1 SGHVS, CDR2 FQNEAQ. V dropped 3 bases and J dropped 6 bases, with 6 bases sitting between them. The rearrangement joins TRBV7-8 to TRBJ2-7; D may correspond to TRBD1 or TRBD2 (5 bases each). The input for sequencing was CD4+ or CD8+ T cells sorted from blood, taken in a trial of the OX40 agonist ivuxolimab. The sequence was obtained from an adult with an advanced solid tumor such as melanoma, head and neck, liver or kidney cancer. The CDR3 DNA reads as TGTGCCAGCAGCTTCGGGACCGAGCAGTACTTC. The encoded protein is CASSFGTEQYF.